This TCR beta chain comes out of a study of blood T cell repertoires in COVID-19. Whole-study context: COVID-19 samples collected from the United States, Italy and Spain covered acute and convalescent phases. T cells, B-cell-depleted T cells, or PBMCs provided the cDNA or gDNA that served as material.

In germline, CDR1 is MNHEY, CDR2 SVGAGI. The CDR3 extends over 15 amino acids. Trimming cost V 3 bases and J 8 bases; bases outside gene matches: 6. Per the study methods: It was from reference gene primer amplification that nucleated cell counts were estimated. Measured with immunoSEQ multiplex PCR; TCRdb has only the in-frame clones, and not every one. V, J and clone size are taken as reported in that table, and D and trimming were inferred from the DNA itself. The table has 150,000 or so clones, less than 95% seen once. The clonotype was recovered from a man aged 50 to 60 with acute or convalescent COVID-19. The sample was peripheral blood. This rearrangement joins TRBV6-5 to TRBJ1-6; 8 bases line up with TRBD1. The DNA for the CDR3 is TGTGCCAGCAGTTATAGGACAGGGTGGGATTCACCCCTCCACTTT. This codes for CASSYRTGWDSPLHF.